The TCR beta chain under discussion was sequenced for a study of blood T cell repertoires in COVID-19. Study background: T cells, B-cell-depleted T cells, or PBMCs provided the cDNA or gDNA that served as material.

The protocol was immunoSEQ multiplex PCR, while the TCRdb copy is restricted to in-frame clones and leaves out a portion. The sample contains about 310,000 clones, about 90% of which appear only once. This CDR3 has 15 residues. Participants, roughly 18 to 90 years old, spanned 25 or so US areas. Allocation to cohorts depended on clinical history reported by the participants. Recovery among Cohort 3 donors was established by two negative PCRs, clearance, or symptom resolution. This rearrangement joins TRBV21-1 to TRBJ1-6. TRBV21-1 is deemed a pseudogene. The sequenced sample was PBMCs or T cells enriched from blood (not recorded which). The receptor was isolated from a woman in her 30s who had recovered from COVID-19. In nucleotides, the CDR3 is TGTGCCAGCAGCAAAGAGGGCGCCCCGGGGTCACCCCTCCACTTT. As protein: CASSKEGAPGSPLHF.